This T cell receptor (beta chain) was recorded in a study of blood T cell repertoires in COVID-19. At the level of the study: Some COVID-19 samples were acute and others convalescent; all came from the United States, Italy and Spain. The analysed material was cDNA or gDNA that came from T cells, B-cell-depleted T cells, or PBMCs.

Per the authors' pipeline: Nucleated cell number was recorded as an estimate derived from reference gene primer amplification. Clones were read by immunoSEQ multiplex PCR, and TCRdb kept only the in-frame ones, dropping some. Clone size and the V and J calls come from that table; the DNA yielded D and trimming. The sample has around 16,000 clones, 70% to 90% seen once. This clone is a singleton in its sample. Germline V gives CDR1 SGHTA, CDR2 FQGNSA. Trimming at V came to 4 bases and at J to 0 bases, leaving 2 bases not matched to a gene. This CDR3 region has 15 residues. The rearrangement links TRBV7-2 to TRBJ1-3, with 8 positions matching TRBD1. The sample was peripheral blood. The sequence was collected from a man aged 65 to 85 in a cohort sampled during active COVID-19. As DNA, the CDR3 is TGTGCCAGCAGCTACAGGGGGAGCTCTGGAAACACCATATATTTT. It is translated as CASSYRGSSGNTIYF. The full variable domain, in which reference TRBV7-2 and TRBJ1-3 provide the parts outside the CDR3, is GAGVSQSPSNKVTEKGKDVELRCDPISGHTALYWYRQSLGQGLEFLIYFQGNSAPDKSGLPSDRFSAERTGGSVSTLTIQRTQQEDSAVYLCASSYRGSSGNTIYFGEGSWLTVV.